What follows are 17 T cell receptor beta chains derived from one specimen sequenced in a study of blood T cell repertoires in COVID-19. Assay: immunoSEQ multiplex PCR; the TCRdb copy retains only in-frame clones and omits some. There are more than 55,000 clones in the sample; 86% occur only once, and just under 4.5% lies in the top ten. The material sequenced was peripheral blood. All receptors come from a man aged 45-65 years with active COVID-19.

V usage is TRBV6-4 and J usage is TRBJ1-1; 7 bases fit TRBD1. Germline V gene data show CDR1 as MRHNA and CDR2 as SNTAGT. The length of the CDR3 is 13 residues. The J segment lost 6 bases and the V segment lost 4 bases, leaving 5 bases of the junction unmatched. The CDR3 DNA is TGTGCCAGCAGTGTGGTCAGGGGGGCTGAAGCTTTCTTT. Amino acid sequence: CASSVVRGAEAFF.

This clone occurred once. The chain is built from TRBV7-2 and TRBJ2-3; 9 nucleotides line up with TRBD1. The germline V gene has CDR1 SGHTA and CDR2 FQGNSA. V gave up 2 bases and J gave up 3 bases; unmatched junction bases: 9. The length of the CDR3 is 17 residues. In DNA, the CDR3 is TGTGCCAGCAGCTTACTTTGGGGACAGGGAAGGACAGATACGCAGTATTTT. Residues: CASSLLWGQGRTDTQYF. The complete variable domain, with remaining parts taken from reference TRBV7-2 and TRBJ2-3, reads GAGVSQSPSNKVTEKGKDVELRCDPISGHTALYWYRQSLGQGLEFLIYFQGNSAPDKSGLPSDRFSAERTGGSVSTLTIQRTQQEDSAVYLCASSLLWGQGRTDTQYFGPGTRLTVL.

The rearrangement links TRBV3-1 (or the pseudogene TRBV3-2) to TRBJ2-7; weak D call: TRBD2 (6 bases). CDR3 length: 15 amino acids. Deletions cut 5 bases from V and 0 bases from J, with 14 bases between. Per the germline V gene, CDR1 is LGHDT and CDR2 is YNNKEL (reference sequence). CDR3 in DNA: TGTGCCAGCAGCACAAGCGGGTATGGCTCCTACGAGCAGTACTTC. As protein: CASSTSGYGSYEQYF.

This clone was seen just once. This chain uses TRBV13 with TRBJ2-1; 10 bases fit TRBD1. Germline-derived CDR1 and CDR2 are PRHDT and FYEKMQ (reference sequence). V was pared by 6 bases and J by 6 bases, with 11 bases of the junction left unmatched. The CDR3 loop spans 16 amino acids. As DNA, the CDR3 is TGTGCCAGCAGTCATCTTATGGACAGGGGGGTCAATGAGCAGTTCTTC. As protein: CASSHLMDRGVNEQFF. Together with reference TRBV13 and TRBJ2-1, the CDR3 gives the full variable domain: AAGVIQSPRHLIKEKRETATLKCYPIPRHDTVYWYQQGPGQDPQFLISFYEKMQSDKGSIPDRFSAQQFSDYHSELNMSSLELGDSALYFCASSHLMDRGVNEQFFGPGTRLTVL.

The J gene is TRBJ2-1, the V gene TRBV28; D is perhaps TRBD2 (6 bases). Germline values: CDR1 MDHEN, CDR2 SYDVKM. Deletions cut 5 bases from V and 0 bases from J, with 11 bases between. The CDR3 contains 15 residues. The CDR3 sequence is CASSPPGASYNEQFF. The CDR3 region has the DNA TGTGCCAGCAGTCCCCCGGGAGCCTCCTACAATGAGCAGTTCTTC.

The V call is TRBV6-5, the J call TRBJ2-7, with 10 bases fitting TRBD1. There are 15 residues in the CDR3. CDR1 is MNHEY, CDR2 SVGAGI, per germline. The V gene end was trimmed by 0 bases and the J gene end by 7 bases; junction bases not matched to a gene: 6. The CDR3 is CASSYSGTGVREQYF. The CDR3 DNA reads as TGTGCCAGCAGTTACTCTGGGACAGGGGTGAGGGAGCAGTACTTC.

This clone was observed a single time. This chain uses TRBV18 with TRBJ2-1; 7 bases line up with TRBD2. Germline V gene sequence: CDR1 KGHSH, CDR2 LQKENI. The CDR3 covers 15 residues. The J segment lost 8 bases and the V segment lost 3 bases, leaving 10 bases of the junction unmatched. The CDR3 DNA sequence: TGTGCCAGCTCACCCAGTCTAGGAGGGAGGGATGAGCAGTTCTTC. Its protein is CASSPSLGGRDEQFF.

This clone was seen just once. This chain joins TRBV6-1 and TRBJ1-5; TRBD1 agrees at 7 bases. This CDR3 is 14 amino acids long. V lost 3 bases to trimming and J lost 6 bases; unmatched junction nucleotides: 5. Germline CDR1 is MNHNS and CDR2 is SASEGT. CDR3 protein: CASSEGPGGQPQHF. CDR3 nucleotides: TGTGCCAGCAGTGAGGGGCCAGGGGGTCAGCCCCAGCATTTT.

The chain uses TRBV6-1 and TRBJ2-7, with 7 bases matching TRBD1. The CDR3 loop spans 15 amino acids. Losses at the gene ends were 2 bases for V and 2 bases for J; bases not matched to a gene: 6. Germline loops: CDR1 MNHNS, CDR2 SASEGT. In DNA form, the CDR3 reads TGTGCCAGCAGTGAATTCCCCCAGGGGGCCTACGAGCAGTACTTC. It encodes CASSEFPQGAYEQYF.

The chain links TRBV5-1 to TRBJ1-2; D remains unclear. Between the trimmed V and J ends, which lost 0 bases and 0 bases, there was a span of 9 bases. This CDR3 has 15 residues. Per germline, CDR1 SGHRS and CDR2 YFSETQ. The CDR3 DNA is TGCGCCAGCAGCTTGGGCCCTACCGCTAACTATGGCTACACCTTC. Translation gives CASSLGPTANYGYTF.

The chain is built from TRBV7-2 and TRBJ1-3; 9 bases fit TRBD1. This CDR3 is 17 amino acids long. Germline CDR1 SGHTA, CDR2 FQGNSA. With V trimmed by 3 bases and J by 2 bases, 8 bases remained unmatched. The CDR3 loop reads CASSFRGQGLTGNTIYF. Written as DNA, the CDR3 is TGTGCCAGCAGCTTCCGGGGACAGGGCTTGACTGGAAACACCATATATTTT.

The chain couples TRBV29-1 to TRBJ2-7, with 8 bases that match TRBD1. The V and J ends lost 6 bases and 2 bases, in that order; junction bases with no gene match: 9. Germline V lookup: CDR1 SQVTM, CDR2 ANQGSEA. The CDR3 spans 14 residues. In DNA, the CDR3 is TGCAGCGTCCCCAACGGACAGGGCACCTACGAGCAGTACTTC. Translating it yields CSVPNGQGTYEQYF.

J is TRBJ1-2 and V is TRBV19; a possible D gene is TRBD1 (6 bases). Trimming shortened V by 0 bases and J by 2 bases, and 10 bases separated the two germline ends. The CDR3 is 15 amino acids. Germline loops: CDR1 LNHDA, CDR2 SQIVND (reference sequence). The CDR3 is CASSIESQGNYGYTF. CDR3 nucleotide sequence: TGTGCCAGTAGTATAGAGTCCCAGGGGAACTATGGCTACACCTTC.

This clone occurred a few times. The gene calls are TRBV30 and TRBJ2-6; 11 bases are shared with TRBD1. With 5 bases clipped from V and 3 bases from J, the junction kept 6 bases outside the gene matches. Germline V lookup: CDR1 GTSNPN, CDR2 SVGIG (reference sequence). This CDR3 is built from 16 residues. The CDR3 region is CAWYRDRGVGANVLTF. The CDR3 DNA reads TGTGCCTGGTACCGGGACAGGGGGGTTGGGGCCAACGTCCTGACTTTC.

The gene calls are TRBV6-6 and TRBJ1-1, with no clear D. Germline CDR1 reads MNHNY; CDR2 reads SVGAGI (reference sequence). V gave up 6 bases and J gave up 0 bases, with 8 bases separating them. The CDR3 covers 13 residues. The chain's CDR3 is CASSTQMNTEAFF. CDR3 coding DNA: TGTGCCAGCAGCACCCAGATGAACACTGAAGCTTTCTTT.

The genes are TRBV18 and TRBJ2-2; perhaps TRBD1 as D (6 bases). Trimming stripped 4 bases from V and 1 base from J, with 10 bases between. There are 15 residues in the CDR3. CDR1 and CDR2 from the germline V gene are KGHSH and LQKENI. This CDR3 reads CASSLQGQNTGELFF. Here the CDR3 DNA reads TGTGCCAGCTCACTACAGGGACAGAACACCGGGGAGCTGTTTTTT.

For the CDR3, the DNA is TGTGCCAGTACGGGGGCACAGGGGGCCCACGAGCAGTACTTC. The encoded protein is CASTGAQGAHEQYF. The V and J genes are TRBV19 and TRBJ2-7; TRBD1 matches 9 bases. Germline CDR1 is LNHDA and CDR2 is SQIVND (reference sequence). CDR3 length equals 14 residues. V gave up 7 bases and J gave up 5 bases; unmatched junction bases: 9.